The 6 T cell receptor beta chains below were found in one sample sequenced in a study of blood T cell repertoires in COVID-19. Only in-frame clones appear in the TCRdb table, and some are missing; sequencing was by immunoSEQ multiplex PCR. There are around 190,000 clones in the sample; roughly 83% occur only once, and 3.2% lies in the top ten. Sequencing was carried out using PBMCs or T cells enriched from blood (not recorded which). The receptors come from a woman between 25 and 40 years old who had recovered from COVID-19.

This sequence joins TRBV12-5 and TRBJ2-1; 15 nucleotides match TRBD2. The germline V gene has CDR1 LGHNT and CDR2 FRNRAP. J lost 7 bases, V lost 5 bases, and 6 bases had no gene match. The CDR3 runs 16 residues. CDR3 bases: TGTGCTAGTGGTCCGGGGACTAGCGGGAGGAATAATGAGCAGTTCTTC. Residues: CASGPGTSGRNNEQFF.

The chain is built from TRBV15 and TRBJ1-2; no clear D. Germline values: CDR1 LNHNV, CDR2 YYDKDF (reference sequence). Trimming removed 0 bases from V and 10 bases from J, with 15 bases in between. CDR3 size: 14 residues. The CDR3 DNA reads TGTGCCACCAGCAGAGATCCCCACAGCATAGACTACACCTTC. Protein product: CATSRDPHSIDYTF.

The DNA of the CDR3 is TGTGCCAGCAGCAAAGGCGCGGGTTCGGGGAGCTACGAGCAGTACGTC. It yields the protein CASSKGAGSGSYEQYV. The chain links TRBV21-1 to TRBJ2-7; TRBD2 reflects the table's D call only, with no check against the DNA. TRBV21-1 is reported as a pseudogene. The length of the CDR3 is 16 residues.

Written as DNA, the CDR3 is TGTGCCAGCAGCCAACCAGGCACAGATACGCAGTATTTT. Translating it yields CASSQPGTDTQYF. V and J are TRBV6-6 and TRBJ2-3; D gene unclear. Trimming removed 6 bases at V and 1 base at J, with 8 bases between. Germline V lookup: CDR1 MNHNY, CDR2 SVGAGI (reference sequence). There are 13 residues in the CDR3.

Here the CDR3 DNA reads TGTGCCAGCACCACCGCGTCGATTAACACAGATACGCAGTATTTT. Protein sequence: CASTTASINTDTQYF. The rearrangement joins TRBV9 to TRBJ2-3; D unclear. Germline lookup yields CDR1 SGDLS and CDR2 YYNGEE. V was trimmed by 6 bases and J by 2 bases, leaving 16 bases between them. The CDR3 consists of 15 residues.

The chain uses TRBV9 and TRBJ1-1; 10 bases are a match to TRBD1. V lost 0 bases to trimming and J lost 7 bases; unmatched junction nucleotides: 6. Germline V CDR1 and CDR2: SGDLS, YYNGEE. This CDR3 has 15 amino acids. The CDR3 DNA follows: TGTGCCAGCAGCGTAGAGGACAGGGGGGGCCTTGAAGCTTTCTTT. Its translation is CASSVEDRGGLEAFF.